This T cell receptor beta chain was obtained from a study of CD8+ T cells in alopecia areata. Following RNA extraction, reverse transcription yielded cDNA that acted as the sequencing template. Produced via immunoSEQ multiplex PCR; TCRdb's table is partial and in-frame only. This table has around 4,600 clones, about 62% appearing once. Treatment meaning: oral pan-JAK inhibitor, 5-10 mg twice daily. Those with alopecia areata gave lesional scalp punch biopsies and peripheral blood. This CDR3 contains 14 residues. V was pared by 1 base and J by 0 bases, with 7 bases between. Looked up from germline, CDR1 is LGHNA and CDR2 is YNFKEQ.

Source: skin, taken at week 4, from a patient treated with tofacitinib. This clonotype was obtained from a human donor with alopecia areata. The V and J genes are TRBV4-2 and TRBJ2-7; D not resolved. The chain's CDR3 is CASSQVLFSYEQYF. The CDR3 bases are TGTGCCAGCAGCCAAGTACTTTTCTCCTACGAGCAGTACTTC.